Described below is a single T cell receptor beta chain sequence and its context. This sample was taken from a study of blood T cell repertoires in COVID-19. Sequencing used immunoSEQ multiplex PCR; TCRdb keeps in-frame clones, though not all of them. In the table there are about 330,000 clones, around 87% of which are singletons. Per the germline V gene, CDR1 is WSHSY and CDR2 is SAAADI. The ends were cut back, 3 bases at V and 4 bases at J, with 3 bases in the middle. This CDR3 has 11 residues. The study assigned cohorts using participant-reported clinical history. The V and J genes are TRBV10-2 and TRBJ2-5; D is uncertain. The sequence was obtained from a woman in her twenties or thirties who had recovered from COVID-19. Sequencing was done on a sample of PBMCs or T cells enriched from blood (not recorded which). CDR3 bases: TGCGCCAGCAGTGATCTAGAGACCCAGTACTTC. As protein: CASSDLETQYF.